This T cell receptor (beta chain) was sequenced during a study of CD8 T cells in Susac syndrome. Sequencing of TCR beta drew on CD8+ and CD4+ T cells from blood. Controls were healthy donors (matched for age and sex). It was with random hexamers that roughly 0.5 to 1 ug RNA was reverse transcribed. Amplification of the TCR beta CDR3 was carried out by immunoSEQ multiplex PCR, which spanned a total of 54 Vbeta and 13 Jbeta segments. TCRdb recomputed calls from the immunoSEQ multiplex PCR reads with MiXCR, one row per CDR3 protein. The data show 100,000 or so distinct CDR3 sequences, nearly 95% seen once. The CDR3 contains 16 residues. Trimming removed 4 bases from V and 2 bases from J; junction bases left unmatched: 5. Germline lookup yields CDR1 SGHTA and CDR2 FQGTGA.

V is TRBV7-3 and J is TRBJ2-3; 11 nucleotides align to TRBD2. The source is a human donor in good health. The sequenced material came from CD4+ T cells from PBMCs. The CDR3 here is CASSYGTSGYTDTQYF. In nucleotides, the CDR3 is TGTGCCAGCAGCTATGGGACTAGCGGCTACACAGATACGCAGTATTTT.